Below, 22 T cell receptor beta chains from the same sample are listed, as sequenced in a study of Ad26.COV2.S vaccination and SARS-CoV-2 variants. TCRdb's table, derived via immunoSEQ multiplex PCR, lists solely in-frame clones and lacks some. The sample lists almost 400,000 clones; around 91% were seen once. The treatment was: around 19 received Ad26.COV2.S at low or high dose, single or two shots; 5 received placebo; per-sample allocation not given. Day 63 after the first vaccine or placebo injection was the time point for sampling. Here the sequenced sample was peripheral blood, taken in a trial of Ad26.COV2.S vaccine versus placebo. The receptors come from a person aged 18-65 years who received the Ad26.COV2.S COVID-19 vaccine or a placebo.

This sequence joins TRBV29-1 and TRBJ2-2, with a tentative D call TRBD2 (6 bases). Germline CDR1 SQVTM, CDR2 ANQGSEA. V was pared by 5 bases and J by 5 bases, with 9 bases between. This CDR3 is built from 12 residues. The CDR3 sequence is CSVPRGTGELFF. The DNA for the CDR3 is TGCAGCGTTCCACGGGGGACCGGGGAGCTGTTTTTT.

V is TRBV30 and J is TRBJ2-7, with TRBD1 identical over 7 bases. V was clipped by 2 bases and J by 7 bases; unmatched bases: 5. The CDR3 totals 12 residues. Germline CDR1 reads GTSNPN; CDR2 reads SVGIG (reference sequence). CDR3 DNA sequence: TGTGCCTGGAGTCCGAACAGGGGTGAGCAGTACTTC. It yields the protein CAWSPNRGEQYF.

The chain is built from TRBV5-8 and TRBJ1-1; D gene unclear. This CDR3 has 16 amino acids. The ends were cut back, 1 base at V and 9 bases at J, with 22 bases in the middle. In germline, CDR1 is SGHTS, CDR2 YDEGEE. Written as DNA, the CDR3 is TGTGCCAGCAGCTTGCGCCCCACCGGAACCGGATTAAAAGCTTTCTTT. Amino acids: CASSLRPTGTGLKAFF.

Here the CDR3 DNA reads TGTGCCAGCAGTTCGACCTTAGGACCAACCCTTCCAGATACGCAGTATTTT. Translating it yields CASSSTLGPTLPDTQYF. The chain employs TRBV27 and TRBJ2-3, with unresolved D. Trimming shortened V by 4 bases and J by 4 bases, and 21 bases separated the two germline ends. The CDR3 is 17 residues long. Germline V CDR1 and CDR2: MNHEY, SMNVEV (reference sequence).

V gene TRBV6-1 combines with J gene TRBJ2-3; TRBD2 agrees at 9 bases. Germline trimming cut 2 bases from V and 6 bases from J; bases unmatched to any gene: 9. The CDR3 runs to 16 residues. Germline lookup yields CDR1 MNHNS and CDR2 SASEGT. As DNA, the CDR3 is TGTGCCAGCAGTGAATTTAGCGGGAGCACTCTCGATACGCAGTATTTT. Encoded protein: CASSEFSGSTLDTQYF.

V gene TRBV5-5 combines with J gene TRBJ2-1, with 12 bases lining up with TRBD2. V shed 1 base and J 0 bases; nucleotides not matched to a gene: 5. Germline V lookup: CDR1 SGHKS, CDR2 YYEKEE (reference sequence). There are 18 residues in the CDR3. CDR3 loop: CASSLRGLAGSSYNEQFF. The CDR3, as DNA: TGTGCCAGCAGCTTGCGGGGACTAGCGGGCAGCTCCTACAATGAGCAGTTCTTC.

This chain uses TRBV28 with TRBJ2-7, with D maybe TRBD2 (6 bases). Trimming cost V 3 bases and J 5 bases, with 14 bases left between them. There are 14 residues in the CDR3. CDR1 is MDHEN, CDR2 SYDVKM, per germline. This CDR3 reads CASSFDRGTHEQYF. The CDR3 nucleotides read TGTGCCAGCAGTTTCGACCGGGGGACCCACGAGCAGTACTTC.

This chain connects TRBV9 to TRBJ2-1; 9 positions match TRBD2. The CDR3 length is 15 residues. J gave up 7 bases and V 2 bases, and 7 bases lay outside the gene matches. Per the germline V gene, CDR1 is SGDLS and CDR2 is YYNGEE. The CDR3 protein is CASSVAGGPQNEQFF. CDR3 coding DNA: TGTGCCAGCAGCGTCGCGGGAGGGCCACAAAATGAGCAGTTCTTC.

The chain is built from TRBV7-8 and TRBJ1-5; D may be TRBD1 (5 bases). Trimming cost V 6 bases and J 0 bases, with 18 bases left between them. Per germline, CDR1 SGHVS and CDR2 FQNEAQ. This CDR3 has 17 amino acids. The CDR3, as DNA: TGTGCCAGCAGTCCTACCTCGGGACCATATAGCAATCAGCCCCAGCATTTT. As protein: CASSPTSGPYSNQPQHF.

The chain has TRBV27 and TRBJ2-3; D gene unclear. Germline-derived CDR1 and CDR2 are MNHEY and SMNVEV (reference sequence). Trimming shortened V by 3 bases and J by 3 bases, and 7 bases separated the two germline ends. The CDR3 covers 13 residues. The CDR3 loop is CASSFYRTDTQYF. The DNA for the CDR3 is TGTGCCAGCAGTTTTTATCGGACAGATACGCAGTATTTT.

The rearrangement joins TRBV5-1 to TRBJ1-3; no clear D. V was trimmed by 0 bases and J by 6 bases, leaving 7 bases between them. Germline CDR1 is SGHRS and CDR2 is YFSETQ. There are 13 residues in the CDR3. CDR3 nucleotide sequence: TGCGCCAGCAGCTTGGATGACTCAAACACCATATATTTT. As protein: CASSLDDSNTIYF. Full variable domain (outside the CDR3, taken from reference TRBV5-1 and TRBJ1-3): KAGVTQTPRYLIKTRGQQVTLSCSPISGHRSVSWYQQTPGQGLQFLFEYFSETQRNKGNFPGRFSGRQFSNSRSEMNVSTLELGDSALYLCASSLDDSNTIYFGEGSWLTVV.

The chain couples TRBV6-6 to TRBJ1-2; D is possibly TRBD1 (5 bases). V shed 6 bases and J shed 4 bases, with 18 bases lying between them. This CDR3 region has 15 residues. Germline CDR1 MNHNY, CDR2 SVGAGI (reference sequence). Here the CDR3 reads CASRTGPSSIYGYTF. CDR3 DNA sequence: TGTGCCAGCAGAACGGGACCGTCGTCAATCTATGGCTACACCTTC.

This clone appeared once. J is TRBJ2-3 and V is TRBV28; D uncertain. The CDR3 runs to 12 residues. Deletions cut 4 bases from V and 4 bases from J, with 6 bases between. Germline CDR1 reads MDHEN; CDR2 reads SYDVKM. CDR3 in amino acids: CASSSIADTQYF. In DNA, the CDR3 is TGTGCCAGCAGTTCTATCGCAGATACGCAGTATTTT.

The chain employs TRBV28 and TRBJ1-1; D remains unclear. Germline V gene sequence: CDR1 MDHEN, CDR2 SYDVKM. This CDR3 is built from 13 residues. V shed 3 bases and J shed 1 base, with 6 bases lying between them. The CDR3 region is CASSFNTNTEAFF. The CDR3 region has the DNA TGTGCCAGCAGTTTTAACACGAACACTGAAGCTTTCTTT.

This rearrangement joins TRBV5-1 to TRBJ2-5, with D uncertain. V gave up 0 bases and J gave up 5 bases, with 14 bases separating them. CDR1 SGHRS and CDR2 YFSETQ come from the germline V gene. The CDR3 totals 15 residues. The CDR3 region has the DNA TGCGCCAGCAGCTTGGGGCCCACTCCGGAGGAGACCCAGTACTTC. Protein: CASSLGPTPEETQYF.

The rearrangement uses TRBV7-3 and TRBJ2-1, with D unclear. This CDR3 has 14 residues. V was cut by 5 bases and J by 4 bases, with 12 bases left in between. Germline CDR1 SGHTA, CDR2 FQGTGA. The CDR3 DNA follows: TGTGCCAGCAGCCCTCCTTCATTATACAATGAGCAGTTCTTC. This encodes CASSPPSLYNEQFF.

V and J are TRBV6-2 or TRBV6-3 and TRBJ2-7; 13 nucleotides line up with TRBD2. The CDR3 has 18 amino acids. CDR1 and CDR2 (germline): MNHEY, SVGEGT. The V segment lost 2 bases and the J segment 5 bases; nucleotides outside the gene matches: 12. This CDR3 reads CASSYRTSGRANLDEQYF. The CDR3 region has the DNA TGTGCCAGCAGTTACCGCACTAGCGGGAGGGCCAATCTCGACGAGCAGTACTTC.

The CDR3 nucleotides read TGTGCCAGCAGGTTGACAGGGGCGTCGACCTATGGCTACACCTTC. Its protein product is CASRLTGASTYGYTF. This chain links TRBV2 with TRBJ1-2; 8 nucleotides align to TRBD1. The CDR3 contains 15 residues. Germline trimming cut 6 bases from V and 4 bases from J; bases unmatched to any gene: 10. CDR1 SNHLY and CDR2 FYNNEI come from the germline V gene.

The V gene is TRBV18, the J gene TRBJ1-2, with D perhaps TRBD1 (5 bases). Deletions cut 2 bases from V and 4 bases from J, with 14 bases between. This CDR3 contains 15 residues. From germline, CDR1 is KGHSH and CDR2 LQKENI. In DNA form, the CDR3 reads TGTGCCAGCTCACCAGCGGGACCGACATCCTATGGCTACACCTTC. Its translation: CASSPAGPTSYGYTF.

The V gene is TRBV11-2, the J gene TRBJ2-4; D not certain. The CDR3 runs to 15 residues. From germline, CDR1 is SGHAT and CDR2 FQNNGV. The V end was cut by 0 bases, the J end by 0 bases, with 6 bases between. In nucleotides, the CDR3 is TGTGCCAGCAGCTTAGACAGACTAGCCAAAAACATTCAGTACTTC. Its protein product is CASSLDRLAKNIQYF.

The CDR3 sequence is CASSRFGTVGSPLHF. CDR3 DNA sequence: TGTGCCAGCAGTCGATTCGGGACAGTTGGTTCACCCCTCCACTTT. The genes are TRBV25-1 and TRBJ1-6, with TRBD1 matching 7 bases. Germline CDR1 MGHDK, CDR2 SYGVNS. The CDR3 totals 15 residues. V lost 5 bases to trimming and J lost 9 bases; unmatched junction nucleotides: 10.

In this sample, this clone turned up a few times. The J gene is TRBJ1-6, the V gene TRBV5-6, with a tentative D call TRBD1 (5 bases). This CDR3 region has 18 residues. The germline V gene has CDR1 SGHDT and CDR2 YYEEEE. With 1 base removed from V and 0 bases from J, the gap between germline ends came to 14 bases. CDR3 protein: CASSLLLGPSSYNSPLHF. CDR3 nucleotide sequence: TGTGCCAGCAGCTTGCTCTTGGGGCCAAGCTCCTATAATTCACCCCTCCACTTT.